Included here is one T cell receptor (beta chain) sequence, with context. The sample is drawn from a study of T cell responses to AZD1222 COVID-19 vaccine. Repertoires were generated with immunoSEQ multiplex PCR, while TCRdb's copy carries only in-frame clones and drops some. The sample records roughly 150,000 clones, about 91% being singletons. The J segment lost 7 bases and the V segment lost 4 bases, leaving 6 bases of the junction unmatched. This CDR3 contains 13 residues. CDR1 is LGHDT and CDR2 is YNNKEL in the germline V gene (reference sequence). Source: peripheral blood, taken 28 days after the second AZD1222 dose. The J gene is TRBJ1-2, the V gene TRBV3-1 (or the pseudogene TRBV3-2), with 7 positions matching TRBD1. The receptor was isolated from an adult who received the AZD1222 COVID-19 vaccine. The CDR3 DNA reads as TGTGCCAGCAGCCCCACGACAGGGATTGGCTACACCTTC. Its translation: CASSPTTGIGYTF.